Following are 23 T cell receptor beta chains from one sample sequenced in a study of cytomegalovirus exposure and HLA in healthy donors. Both 60 Vbeta primers and 13 Jbeta primers went into the PCR. Sequencing used immunoSEQ multiplex PCR; TCRdb keeps in-frame clones, though not all of them. This sample has approximately 220,000 clones, with around 76% found just once. Source material: PBMCs. These receptors all stem from a man aged 18 to 30 in good health and CMV-seronegative.

This chain joins TRBV7-2 and TRBJ1-4; D might be TRBD1 (5 bases). Trimming cost V 2 bases and J 3 bases, with 13 bases left between them. The CDR3 length is 16 residues. From germline, CDR1 is SGHTA and CDR2 FQGNSA. DNA of the CDR3: TGTGCCAGCAGCTTACAGGGTGTGGGATCTAATGAAAAACTGTTTTTT. Its protein product is CASSLQGVGSNEKLFF.

V usage is TRBV11-2 and J usage is TRBJ1-2, with 8 bases that match TRBD1. There are 12 residues in the CDR3. The trim removed 8 bases at V and 10 bases at J, leaving 9 bases unmatched. CDR1 is SGHAT and CDR2 is FQNNGV in the germline V gene. CDR3 DNA: TGTGCCAGCTCTGGGACAGGTTTTGACTACACCTTC. Translated, it gives CASSGTGFDYTF.

The genes are TRBV5-4 and TRBJ2-1, with no clear D. Germline lookup yields CDR1 SGHNT and CDR2 YYREEE (reference sequence). Trimming stripped 7 bases from V and 2 bases from J, with 19 bases between. This CDR3 has 16 residues. CDR3 bases: TGTGCCAGCTTTGCAAAAGGCGCGGCCCCCTACAATGAGCAGTTCTTC. Translating gives CASFAKGAAPYNEQFF.

This clone appeared a few times. The chain carries TRBV2 and TRBJ1-1, with D perhaps matching TRBD1 (6 bases). Trimming left V 6 bases short and J 0 bases short, with 11 bases between. The CDR3 consists of 14 residues. The germline V gene has CDR1 SNHLY and CDR2 FYNNEI. DNA of the CDR3: TGTGCCAGCAGGCCGGACAGCGTGAACACTGAAGCTTTCTTT. Its protein is CASRPDSVNTEAFF. The whole variable domain, remainder taken from reference TRBV2 and TRBJ1-1, is EPEVTQTPSHQVTQMGQEVILRCVPISNHLYFYWYRQILGQKVEFLVSFYNNEISEKSEIFDDQFSVERPDGSNFTLKIRSTKLEDSAMYFCASRPDSVNTEAFFGQGTRLTVV.

This rearrangement joins TRBV28 to TRBJ2-7, with 10 bases that match TRBD1. The CDR3 covers 15 residues. Unmatched junction bases numbered 5, after V lost 5 bases and J lost 1 base. From germline, CDR1 is MDHEN and CDR2 SYDVKM. CDR3: CASSITDRGSYEQYF. The CDR3, as DNA: TGTGCCAGCAGTATAACGGACAGGGGGTCCTACGAGCAGTACTTC.

This sequence joins TRBV27 and TRBJ2-7; tentative D call: TRBD1 (6 bases). Germline CDR1 and CDR2: MNHEY and SMNVEV (reference sequence). The ends were cut back, 7 bases at V and 0 bases at J, with 10 bases in the middle. This CDR3 spans 13 amino acids. CDR3 region: CASKSQGSYEQYF. DNA of the CDR3: TGTGCCAGCAAGTCACAGGGCTCCTACGAGCAGTACTTC.

The genes are TRBV6-5 and TRBJ1-4, with TRBD1 matching 10 bases. V gave up 3 bases and J gave up 10 bases; unmatched junction bases: 8. Germline V gene lookup returns CDR1 MNHEY and CDR2 SVGAGI. The CDR3 is made up of 15 amino acids. CDR3 in DNA: TGTGCCAGCAGTTATACCGGGACAGGGGAAAGAAAACTGTTTTTT. As protein: CASSYTGTGERKLFF.

This chain uses TRBV5-5 with TRBJ2-7; 8 nucleotides agree with TRBD1. The V gene's germline CDR1 is SGHKS and CDR2 YYEKEE (reference sequence). V lost 4 bases, J lost 6 bases, and 15 bases stayed unmatched. CDR3 length: 16 amino acids. The CDR3 nucleotides read TGTGCCAGCAGCCAAGGACGTGGGCAGGGGGCGCGCGAGCAGTACTTC. Amino acid sequence: CASSQGRGQGAREQYF.

The chain has TRBV9 and TRBJ2-2, with D possibly matching TRBD2 (6 bases). In germline, CDR1 is SGDLS, CDR2 YYNGEE. CDR3 length equals 13 residues. V was pared by 6 bases and J by 1 base, with 7 bases between. The chain's CDR3 is CASTGRNTGELFF. The CDR3 DNA is TGTGCCAGCACCGGGAGGAACACCGGGGAGCTGTTTTTT.

The chain carries TRBV7-9 and TRBJ1-6, with no clear D. Germline assignment: CDR1 SEHNR and CDR2 FQNEAQ (reference sequence). CDR3 size: 14 residues. The V and J ends lost 5 bases and 9 bases respectively, with 14 bases between them. CDR3 residues: CASSRVEEGSPLHF. The CDR3, as DNA: TGTGCCAGCAGCCGCGTTGAGGAGGGTTCACCCCTCCACTTT.

The rearrangement links TRBV7-9 to TRBJ2-5; TRBD2 matches at 11 bases. The V gene's germline CDR1 is SEHNR and CDR2 FQNEAQ (reference sequence). CDR3 length: 15 amino acids. Germline trimming cut 3 bases from V and 1 base from J; bases unmatched to any gene: 1. Written as DNA, the CDR3 is TGTGCCAGCAGCTTCACTAGCGGGGGCCAAGAGACCCAGTACTTC. This gives the protein CASSFTSGGQETQYF.

The chain joins TRBV4-1 to TRBJ2-7; 9 bases fit TRBD2. Germline CDR1 and CDR2: MGHRA and YSYEKL. The CDR3 loop spans 16 amino acids. V lost 1 base, J lost 7 bases, and 11 bases stayed unmatched. The CDR3 DNA reads as TGCGCCAGCAGCCAAGTGGGTCTAGCGGGATCGGGTGAGCAGTACTTC. Translation gives CASSQVGLAGSGEQYF.

The V gene is TRBV2, the J gene TRBJ2-7; 13 positions match TRBD2. Losses at the gene ends were 11 bases for V and 3 bases for J; bases not matched to a gene: 7. CDR3 size: 14 residues. CDR1 and CDR2 from the germline V gene are SNHLY and FYNNEI. This CDR3 is CALLAGGPVYEQYF. CDR3 coding DNA: TGTGCCTTACTAGCGGGAGGGCCCGTCTACGAGCAGTACTTC.

The chain links TRBV7-9 to TRBJ1-2; 7 bases are a match to TRBD1. The length of the CDR3 is 15 residues. Germline CDR1 SEHNR, CDR2 FQNEAQ (reference sequence). After removal of 4 bases from V and 1 base from J, the junction contained 6 bases not matched to a gene. This chain's CDR3 is CASSSSGTDNYGYTF. CDR3 bases: TGTGCCAGCAGCTCATCCGGGACAGATAACTATGGCTACACCTTC.

The chain joins TRBV19 to TRBJ2-7; the D gene is possibly TRBD1 (6 bases). The germline gives CDR1 LNHDA, CDR2 SQIVND (reference sequence). The CDR3 length is 14 residues. With 4 bases removed from V and 7 bases from J, the gap between germline ends came to 17 bases. CDR3 residues: CASSTLGHPLEQYF. The CDR3 nucleotides are TGTGCCAGTAGTACGTTGGGACACCCGTTGGAGCAGTACTTC. Looking up the rest from reference TRBV19 and TRBJ2-7 gives the full variable domain: DGGITQSPKYLFRKEGQNVTLSCEQNLNHDAMYWYRQDPGQGLRLIYYSQIVNDFQKGDIAEGYSVSREKKESFPLTVTSAQKNPTAFYLCASSTLGHPLEQYFGPGTRLTVT.

The chain couples TRBV7-8 to TRBJ2-7, with D perhaps matching TRBD2 (5 bases). This CDR3 spans 14 amino acids. The V and J ends lost 2 bases and 2 bases respectively, with 10 bases between them. Germline lookup yields CDR1 SGHVS and CDR2 FQNEAQ. CDR3 DNA: TGTGCCAGCAGCTTAAGCGGCCCAGCCTACGAGCAGTACTTC. Its translation: CASSLSGPAYEQYF. The full variable domain, with the rest looked up from reference TRBV7-8 and TRBJ2-7, is GAGVSQSPRYKVAKRGQDVALRCDPISGHVSLFWYQQALGQGPEFLTYFQNEAQLDKSGLPSDRFFAERPEGSVSTLKIQRTQQEDSAVYLCASSLSGPAYEQYFGPGTRLTVT.

This rearrangement joins TRBV4-1 to TRBJ2-7; D unclear. The CDR3 sequence is 14 residues long. The V end lost 0 bases, the J end lost 0 bases, and 6 bases lay between the germline ends. Germline CDR1 and CDR2: MGHRA and YSYEKL. CDR3 coding DNA: TGCGCCAGCAGCCAAGAACTCTCCTCCTACGAGCAGTACTTC. Translating gives CASSQELSSYEQYF.

This clone came up once. V usage is TRBV11-3 and J usage is TRBJ2-2; 14 bases are a match to TRBD2. The CDR3 consists of 16 residues. From germline, CDR1 is SGHNT and CDR2 YENEEA. Unmatched junction bases numbered 3, after V lost 3 bases and J lost 6 bases. CDR3 in DNA: TGTGCCAGCAGCTTGGGACTAGCGGGAGTGGCCGGGGAGCTGTTTTTT. Amino acids: CASSLGLAGVAGELFF.

Comments on this clone: The junction differs from germline at one of its ends, possibly a read error. The V gene is TRBV29-1, the J gene TRBJ2-7; D gene ambiguous. Looked up from germline, CDR1 is SQVTM and CDR2 is ANQGSEA. The CDR3 contains 12 residues. CDR3 loop: CSVNGRGTYEIF. The DNA for the CDR3 is TGCAGCGTTAACGGCAGAGGTACCTACGAGATCTTC.

This sequence joins TRBV5-1 and TRBJ2-1; weak D call: TRBD1 (6 bases). The CDR3 spans 14 residues. V lost 2 bases and J 7 bases, leaving 13 bases between the germline ends. Germline CDR1 SGHRS, CDR2 YFSETQ. The CDR3 region has the DNA TGCGCCAGCAGCTTCAGGGGATCGGGTAATGAGCAGTTCTTC. Encoded protein: CASSFRGSGNEQFF.

V usage is TRBV5-1 and J usage is TRBJ2-1; perhaps TRBD1 as D (6 bases). V dropped 2 bases and J dropped 3 bases, with 12 bases sitting between them. CDR1 and CDR2 from the germline V gene are SGHRS and YFSETQ. The CDR3 covers 15 residues. The CDR3 region is CASSFEGVRYNEQFF. In DNA, the CDR3 is TGCGCCAGCAGCTTTGAGGGGGTCCGCTACAATGAGCAGTTCTTC. The full variable domain, its missing parts supplied by reference TRBV5-1 and TRBJ2-1, is KAGVTQTPRYLIKTRGQQVTLSCSPISGHRSVSWYQQTPGQGLQFLFEYFSETQRNKGNFPGRFSGRQFSNSRSEMNVSTLELGDSALYLCASSFEGVRYNEQFFGPGTRLTVL.

The chain employs TRBV19 and TRBJ1-1; 10 positions agree with TRBD1. Germline V gives CDR1 LNHDA, CDR2 SQIVND (reference sequence). The J segment lost 5 bases and the V segment lost 11 bases, leaving 8 bases of the junction unmatched. The CDR3 covers 13 residues. Here the CDR3 DNA reads TGTGCCGCCACGGACAGGGGGAGTACTGAAGCTTTCTTT. The encoded protein is CAATDRGSTEAFF.

V is TRBV7-9 and J is TRBJ2-1; 10 bases line up with TRBD2. The CDR3 length is 16 residues. V was pared by 4 bases and J by 10 bases, with 13 bases of the junction left unmatched. Germline lookup yields CDR1 SEHNR and CDR2 FQNEAQ (reference sequence). CDR3: CASSSLALAGPPEQFF. DNA for the CDR3: TGTGCCAGCAGCTCCCTGGCACTAGCGGGACCCCCAGAGCAGTTCTTC.